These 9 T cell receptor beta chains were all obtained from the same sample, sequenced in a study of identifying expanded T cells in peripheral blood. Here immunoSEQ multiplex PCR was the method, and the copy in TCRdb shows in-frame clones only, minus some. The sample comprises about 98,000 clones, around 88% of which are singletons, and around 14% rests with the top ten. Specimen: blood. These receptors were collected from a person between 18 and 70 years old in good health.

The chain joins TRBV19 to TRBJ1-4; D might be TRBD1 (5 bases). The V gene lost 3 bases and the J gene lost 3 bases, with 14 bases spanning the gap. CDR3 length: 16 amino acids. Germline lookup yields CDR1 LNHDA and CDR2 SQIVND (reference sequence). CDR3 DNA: TGTGCCAGTAGTATGGATTGGGGGTCAGCTAATGAAAAACTGTTTTTT. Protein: CASSMDWGSANEKLFF.

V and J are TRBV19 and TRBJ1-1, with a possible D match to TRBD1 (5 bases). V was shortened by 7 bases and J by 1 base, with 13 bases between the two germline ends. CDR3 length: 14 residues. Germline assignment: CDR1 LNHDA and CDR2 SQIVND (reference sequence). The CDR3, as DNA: TGTGCCAGTACCGAGGGACCGGCGAACACTGAAGCTTTCTTT. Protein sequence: CASTEGPANTEAFF.

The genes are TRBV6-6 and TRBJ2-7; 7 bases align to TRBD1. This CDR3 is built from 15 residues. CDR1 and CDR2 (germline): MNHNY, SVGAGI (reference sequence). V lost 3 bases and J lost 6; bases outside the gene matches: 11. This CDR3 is CASSYGYRGVVEQYF. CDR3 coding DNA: TGTGCCAGCAGTTATGGGTACAGGGGTGTTGTCGAGCAGTACTTC.

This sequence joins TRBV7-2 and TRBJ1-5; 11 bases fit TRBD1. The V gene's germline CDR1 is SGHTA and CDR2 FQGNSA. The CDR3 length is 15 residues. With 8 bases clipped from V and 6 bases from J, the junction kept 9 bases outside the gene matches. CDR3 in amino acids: CASRRPGTGGQPQHF. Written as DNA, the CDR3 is TGTGCCAGCCGACGACCAGGGACAGGGGGTCAGCCCCAGCATTTT.

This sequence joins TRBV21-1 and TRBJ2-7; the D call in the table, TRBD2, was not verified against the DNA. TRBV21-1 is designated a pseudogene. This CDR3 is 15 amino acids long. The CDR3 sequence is CASSKLRDPSYEQYF. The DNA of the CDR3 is TGTGCCAGCAGCAAATTGCGGGATCCCTCCTACGAGCAGTACTTC.

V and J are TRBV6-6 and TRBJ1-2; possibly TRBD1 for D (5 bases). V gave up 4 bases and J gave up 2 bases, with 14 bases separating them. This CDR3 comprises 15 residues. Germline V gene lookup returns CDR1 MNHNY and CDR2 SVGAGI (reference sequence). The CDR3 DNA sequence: TGTGCCAGCAGTTTGGACACTCCCTCAAACTATGGCTACACCTTC. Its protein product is CASSLDTPSNYGYTF.

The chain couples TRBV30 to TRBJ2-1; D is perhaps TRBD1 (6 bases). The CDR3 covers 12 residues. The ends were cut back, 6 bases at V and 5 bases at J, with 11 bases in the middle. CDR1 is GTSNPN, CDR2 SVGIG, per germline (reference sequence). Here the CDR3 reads CACIPGDNEQFF. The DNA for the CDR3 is TGTGCCTGTATTCCAGGGGACAATGAGCAGTTCTTC.

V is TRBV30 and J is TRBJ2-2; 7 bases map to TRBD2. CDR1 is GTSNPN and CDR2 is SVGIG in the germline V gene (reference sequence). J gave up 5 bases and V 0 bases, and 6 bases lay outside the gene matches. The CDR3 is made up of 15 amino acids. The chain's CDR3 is CAWSVGGGWTGELFF. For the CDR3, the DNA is TGTGCCTGGAGTGTAGGCGGGGGATGGACCGGGGAGCTGTTTTTT.

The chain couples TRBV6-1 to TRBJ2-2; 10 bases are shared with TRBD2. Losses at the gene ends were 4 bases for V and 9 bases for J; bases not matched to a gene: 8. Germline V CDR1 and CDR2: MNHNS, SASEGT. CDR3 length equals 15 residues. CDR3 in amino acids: CASSVVLAGGRELFF. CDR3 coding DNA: TGTGCCAGCAGTGTCGTGTTAGCGGGGGGCCGGGAGCTGTTTTTT.